Listed below are T cell receptor beta chains from one sample, sequenced in a study of T cells in Graves' hyperthyroidism and ophthalmopathy. TCRdb re-analysed the multiplex PCR reads in MiXCR, keeping a single row per CDR3 protein. The sample contains more than 300,000 distinct CDR3 sequences, about 13% of which appear only once. Sequencing was done on a sample of blood. Receptors originate from a woman aged 18-29 years with Graves' hyperthyroidism. Each CDR3 is given with its conserved first and last residue. A D gene is named only where the DNA matches it firmly. Clone size is not always given. Where it is, it says once, few, many or a class for expanded clones.

CASSEGALAGTYPWGETQYF,TGTGCCAGCAGTGAAGGGGCGCTAGCGGGGACATACCCCTGGGGAGAGACCCAGTACTTC,many,TRBD2,TRBJ2-5,TRBV2
CASSYPPGVREGNEQFF,TGTGCCAGCAGTTACCCACCCGGAGTCCGGGAGGGCAATGAGCAGTTCTTC,many,TRBD2,TRBJ2-1,TRBV6-2/TRBV6-3
CASSLVRENNEQFF,TGTGCCAGCAGCTTAGTTCGGGAAAACAATGAGCAGTTCTTC,many,-,TRBJ2-1,TRBV7-8
CASSLVWAPKLFF,TGTGCCAGCAGTTTAGTTTGGGCCCCGAAACTGTTTTTT,many,-,TRBJ1-4,TRBV28
CSASHRAYEQYF,TGCAGTGCTAGCCACCGGGCCTACGAGCAGTACTTC,-,-,TRBJ2-7,TRBV20-1
CASSLYGYTEAFF,TGTGCCAGCAGCCTCTACGGCTACACTGAAGCTTTCTTT,many,-,TRBJ1-1,TRBV12-3/TRBV12-4
CASSNRLGGKDTQYF,TGTGCCAGCAGCAACCGACTAGGGGGAAAAGATACGCAGTATTTT,many,-,TRBJ2-3,TRBV6-2/TRBV6-3
CASSFPRQDRLKTEAFF,TGTGCCAGCAGTTTTCCTCGCCAGGACAGATTGAAAACTGAAGCTTTCTTT,many,-,TRBJ1-1,TRBV28
CASSRGGGQANYGYTF,TGTGCCAGCAGTAGGGGAGGGGGACAGGCTAACTATGGCTACACCTTC,once,TRBD1,TRBJ1-2,TRBV28
CASGRKQVSYEQYF,TGTGCCAGCGGAAGGAAACAGGTTTCCTACGAGCAGTACTTC,many,-,TRBJ2-7,TRBV28
CASSLTAADTQYF,TGTGCCAGCAGCTTGACCGCCGCAGATACGCAGTATTTT,many,-,TRBJ2-3,TRBV7-6
CSARDGGGAVGQHF,TGCAGTGCTAGAGATGGAGGAGGGGCTGTTGGCCAGCATTTT,few,-,TRBJ1-5,TRBV20-1
CASSVVQDGGYTF,TGTGCCAGCAGCGTAGTTCAGGATGGGGGCTACACCTTC,-,-,TRBJ1-2,TRBV9
CASSRNRDRNQPQHF,TGTGCCAGTAGTAGAAACCGGGACAGAAATCAGCCCCAGCATTTT,many,TRBD1,TRBJ1-5,TRBV19
CASSGETGAASEAFF,TGTGCCAGCAGCGGGGAAACAGGGGCAGCCTCTGAAGCTTTCTTT,many,TRBD1,TRBJ1-1,TRBV9
CASVRTSGTDTQYF,TGTGCCAGCGTAAGGACTAGCGGGACAGATACGCAGTATTTT,few,TRBD2,TRBJ2-3,TRBV6-1
CATSAGTGEEKLFF,TGTGCCACCAGTGCCGGGACAGGTGAAGAAAAACTGTTTTTT,many,TRBD1,TRBJ1-4,TRBV24-1
CSLRLPGDRAGEQYF,TGCAGTCTTAGACTGCCGGGAGACAGGGCAGGCGAGCAGTACTTC,many,-,TRBJ2-7,TRBV20-1
CASSYEEKVVGLQETQYF,TGTGCCAGCAGCTACGAGGAGAAGGTGGTAGGGTTGCAAGAGACCCAGTACTTC,many,-,TRBJ2-5,TRBV7-2
CSAREGAGRMDNIQYF,TGCAGTGCTAGGGAGGGAGCCGGCAGGATGGATAACATTCAGTACTTC,many,-,TRBJ2-4,TRBV20-1
CASSPRFVGQAVVKNSYEQYF,TGCGCCAGCAGCCCCCGTTTCGTGGGACAGGCCGTTGTTAAGAACTCCTACGAGCAGTACTTC,few,TRBD1,TRBJ2-7,TRBV4-1
CSVPGQDIPYNEQFF,TGCAGTGTGCCGGGGCAGGACATCCCCTACAATGAGCAGTTCTTC,few,-,TRBJ2-1,TRBV20-1
CASSPYRGQDTEAFF,TGTGCCAGTAGTCCTTACAGGGGGCAGGACACTGAAGCTTTCTTT,-,TRBD1,TRBJ1-1,TRBV19
CASSPEGGQPQHF,TGTGCCAGTAGTCCAGAGGGAGGTCAGCCCCAGCATTTT,few,-,TRBJ1-5,TRBV19
CASSYGTGAEAFF,TGTGCCAGCAGCTATGGGACGGGCGCTGAAGCTTTCTTT,-,-,TRBJ1-1,TRBV5-6
CASSFGTSITDTQYF,TGTGCCAGCAGCTTTGGGACTAGCATCACAGATACGCAGTATTTT,many,TRBD2,TRBJ2-3,TRBV11-2
CASSESSGSANEQFF,TGTGCCAGCAGTGAATCTAGCGGGAGCGCGAATGAGCAGTTCTTC,many,TRBD2,TRBJ2-1,TRBV2
CASSLDGPTSGWFEQYF,TGTGCCAGCAGCTTAGACGGTCCCACTAGCGGGTGGTTCGAGCAGTACTTC,many,TRBD2,TRBJ2-7,TRBV7-3
CSAKEGGGSYNSPLHF,TGCAGTGCCAAGGAGGGGGGAGGCTCCTATAATTCACCCCTCCACTTT,many,-,TRBJ1-6,TRBV20-1
CASRLDAGTGAYEQYF,TGTGCCAGCAGATTGGACGCCGGGACAGGGGCTTACGAGCAGTACTTC,-,TRBD1,TRBJ2-7,TRBV2
CACSLPAQLNTEAFF,TGTGCCTGCAGTCTGCCAGCCCAGTTAAACACTGAAGCTTTCTTT,-,-,TRBJ1-1,TRBV28
CASSSRDRVGEELFF,TGTGCCAGCAGCTCGCGGGACAGGGTCGGAGAGGAGCTGTTTTTT,many,TRBD1,TRBJ2-2,TRBV11-2
CASSPQLATTLNNEQFF,TGTGCCAGCAGCCCGCAGTTAGCCACAACCTTAAACAATGAGCAGTTCTTC,many,-,TRBJ2-1,TRBV6-2/TRBV6-3
CASSYSSDRHNYGYTF,TGTGCCAGCAGTTACTCCTCGGACAGACATAACTATGGCTACACCTTC,many,-,TRBJ1-2,TRBV6-2/TRBV6-3
CSARELGSSLSSNQPQHF,TGCAGTGCTAGAGAACTTGGGAGCAGTCTCAGTAGCAATCAGCCCCAGCATTTT,-,-,TRBJ1-5,TRBV20-1
CASRRTSGYNEQFF,TGTGCCAGCAGGCGGACTAGCGGTTACAATGAGCAGTTCTTC,many,TRBD2,TRBJ2-1,TRBV12-3/TRBV12-4
CASSWGQGQYNEQFF,TGCGCCAGCAGCTGGGGACAGGGCCAGTACAATGAGCAGTTCTTC,many,TRBD1,TRBJ2-1,TRBV5-1
CASSSRDRGLDTQYF,TGTGCCAGTAGTTCCCGGGACAGGGGGCTCGATACGCAGTATTTT,-,TRBD1,TRBJ2-3,TRBV19
CASSQDQRGTYQETQYF,TGCGCCAGCAGCCAAGATCAAAGGGGCACGTACCAAGAGACCCAGTACTTC,few,-,TRBJ2-5,TRBV4-1
CASSTGLSGTEAFF,TGTGCCAGCTCAACGGGACTTTCTGGCACTGAAGCTTTCTTT,many,-,TRBJ1-1,TRBV18
CASSVPLGGGEYGYTF,TGTGCCAGCAGTGTGCCCCTGGGGGGAGGGGAATATGGCTACACCTTC,many,-,TRBJ1-2,TRBV6-1
CASSSRGSGETQYF,TGTGCCAGCAGCTCCAGGGGGAGTGGGGAGACCCAGTACTTC,many,TRBD1,TRBJ2-5,TRBV7-9
CASSFEHANYGYTF,TGTGCCAGCAGCTTCGAACATGCTAACTATGGCTACACCTTC,many,-,TRBJ1-2,TRBV5-5
CASTPGGPDTQYF,TGTGCCAGCACTCCCGGGGGACCAGATACGCAGTATTTT,many,-,TRBJ2-3,TRBV28